Listed below are T cell receptor beta chains from one sample, sequenced in a study of shared clonotypes between healthy human individuals. Sequenced by immunoSEQ multiplex PCR; TCRdb stores in-frame clones only, minus some. The table records more than 1 million clones, 78% of them present only once. Input material: memory CD4+ T cells from PBMCs. The receptors stem from a man between 18 and 35 years old in good health. Some clones in this sample may be carry-over from other donors' samples. The CDR3 runs from the conserved cysteine through the conserved F or W. Fields, in order: V gene, clone size, D gene, J gene, CDR3 protein, CDR3 DNA. The D gene is left open where the match is weak. A clone size is listed for some rows: how often the clone was seen (once, few, many), or a class if it is expanded.

v_gene: TRBV2
abundance: NA
d_gene: NA
j_gene: TRBJ2-5
CDR3aa: CASSPGPGKQTQYF
CDR3nt: TGTGCCAGCAGCCCCGGGCCCGGGAAGCAGACCCAGTACTTC

v_gene: TRBV19
abundance: NA
d_gene: TRBD1
j_gene: TRBJ2-7
CDR3aa: CASINQQGQGKF
CDR3nt: TGTGCCAGTATTAACCAGCAGGGACAGGGCAAATTC

v_gene: TRBV27
abundance: NA
d_gene: TRBD2
j_gene: TRBJ2-1
CDR3aa: CASSLSHYGGRYNEQFF
CDR3nt: TGTGCCAGCAGTCTAAGCCATTATGGCGGGAGGTATAATGAGCAGTTCTTC

v_gene: TRBV5-4
abundance: NA
d_gene: NA
j_gene: TRBJ1-4
CDR3aa: CATTIGSTNEKLFF
CDR3nt: TGTGCCACCACTATCGGTTCAACTAATGAAAAACTGTTTTTT

v_gene: TRBV19
abundance: NA
d_gene: NA
j_gene: TRBJ1-3
CDR3aa: CASSIPSAESSGNTIYF
CDR3nt: TGTGCCAGTAGTATCCCCTCGGCTGAGAGCTCTGGAAACACCATATATTTT

v_gene: TRBV14
abundance: NA
d_gene: NA
j_gene: TRBJ2-3
CDR3aa: CASSLVGKGADTQYF
CDR3nt: TGTGCCAGCAGCCTCGTGGGGAAGGGCGCAGATACGCAGTATTTT

v_gene: TRBV11-3
abundance: NA
d_gene: NA
j_gene: TRBJ1-5
CDR3aa: CASSPPPNQPQHF
CDR3nt: TGTGCCAGCAGCCCCCCCCCTAATCAGCCCCAGCATTTT

v_gene: TRBV25-1
abundance: NA
d_gene: NA
j_gene: TRBJ2-4
CDR3aa: CASSETYRLNIQYF
CDR3nt: TGTGCCAGCAGTGAAACTTACAGGTTAAACATTCAGTACTTC

v_gene: TRBV11-2
abundance: NA
d_gene: NA
j_gene: TRBJ1-4
CDR3aa: CASSLGLGSTNEKLFF
CDR3nt: TGTGCCAGCAGCTTGGGGTTGGGGTCAACTAATGAAAAACTGTTTTTT

v_gene: TRBV7-2
abundance: NA
d_gene: TRBD1
j_gene: TRBJ1-3
CDR3aa: CASSLSGQGLNTIYF
CDR3nt: TGTGCCAGCAGCCTGTCGGGACAGGGATTAAACACCATATATTTT

v_gene: TRBV5-4
abundance: NA
d_gene: NA
j_gene: TRBJ2-3
CDR3aa: CASTDATDTQYF
CDR3nt: TGTGCCAGCACGGACGCCACAGATACGCAGTATTTT

v_gene: TRBV9
abundance: NA
d_gene: TRBD1
j_gene: TRBJ2-7
CDR3aa: CASSVGTGIGYEQYF
CDR3nt: TGTGCCAGCAGCGTAGGGACAGGGATCGGCTACGAGCAGTACTTC

v_gene: TRBV7-6
abundance: NA
d_gene: TRBD2
j_gene: TRBJ2-2
CDR3aa: CASSLGREVTGELFF
CDR3nt: TGTGCCAGCAGCTTAGGACGGGAGGTCACCGGGGAGCTGTTTTTT

v_gene: TRBV5-1
abundance: NA
d_gene: NA
j_gene: TRBJ2-1
CDR3aa: CASSLFPGNNEQFF
CDR3nt: TGCGCCAGCAGCTTGTTCCCAGGGAACAATGAGCAGTTCTTC

v_gene: TRBV10-1
abundance: NA
d_gene: NA
j_gene: TRBJ1-2
CDR3aa: CASSADYTAFYGYTF
CDR3nt: TGCGCCAGCAGTGCGGACTACACCGCGTTTTATGGCTACACCTTC

v_gene: TRBV19
abundance: NA
d_gene: TRBD2
j_gene: TRBJ2-7
CDR3aa: CASSTRGRASEQYF
CDR3nt: TGTGCCAGTAGTACCCGCGGGAGGGCCTCCGAGCAGTACTTC

v_gene: TRBV30
abundance: NA
d_gene: NA
j_gene: TRBJ2-5
CDR3aa: CAWSLRETQYF
CDR3nt: TGTGCCTGGTCACTGAGGGAGACCCAGTACTTC

v_gene: TRBV20-1
abundance: NA
d_gene: NA
j_gene: TRBJ2-1
CDR3aa: CSVIYNEQFF
CDR3nt: TGCAGTGTTATCTACAATGAGCAGTTCTTC

v_gene: TRBV7-9
abundance: NA
d_gene: NA
j_gene: TRBJ1-1
CDR3aa: CASSLTGNTEAFF
CDR3nt: TGTGCCAGCAGCCTCACGGGAAACACTGAAGCTTTCTTT

v_gene: TRBV7-2
abundance: NA
d_gene: NA
j_gene: TRBJ1-1
CDR3aa: CASSLAGTGHTEAFF
CDR3nt: TGTGCCAGCAGCTTAGCGGGAACAGGACACACTGAAGCTTTCTTT

v_gene: TRBV18
abundance: many
d_gene: NA
j_gene: TRBJ1-1
CDR3aa: CASSLKQGKGTEAFF
CDR3nt: TGTGCCAGCTCACTAAAACAGGGAAAAGGCACTGAAGCTTTCTTT

v_gene: TRBV10-3
abundance: NA
d_gene: NA
j_gene: TRBJ2-7
CDR3aa: CAIRSSGITYEQYF
CDR3nt: TGTGCCATCCGAAGTTCGGGCATAACCTACGAGCAGTACTTC

v_gene: TRBV4-2
abundance: once
d_gene: TRBD2
j_gene: TRBJ2-3
CDR3aa: CASSRWTSGSPDTQYF
CDR3nt: TGTGCCAGCAGCCGATGGACTAGCGGGAGCCCCGATACGCAGTATTTT

v_gene: TRBV21-1
abundance: NA
d_gene: NA
j_gene: TRBJ1-5
CDR3aa: CAADRGDQPQHF
CDR3nt: TGTGCCGCGGACAGGGGGGATCAGCCCCAGCATTTT

v_gene: TRBV28
abundance: NA
d_gene: TRBD2
j_gene: TRBJ2-1
CDR3aa: CLTRGRNEQFF
CDR3nt: TGTCTCACGCGGGGGAGGAATGAGCAGTTCTTC

v_gene: TRBV6-5
abundance: NA
d_gene: NA
j_gene: TRBJ1-3
CDR3aa: CASSYSITPWANTIYF
CDR3nt: TGTGCCAGCAGTTACTCGATCACTCCCTGGGCAAACACCATATATTTT